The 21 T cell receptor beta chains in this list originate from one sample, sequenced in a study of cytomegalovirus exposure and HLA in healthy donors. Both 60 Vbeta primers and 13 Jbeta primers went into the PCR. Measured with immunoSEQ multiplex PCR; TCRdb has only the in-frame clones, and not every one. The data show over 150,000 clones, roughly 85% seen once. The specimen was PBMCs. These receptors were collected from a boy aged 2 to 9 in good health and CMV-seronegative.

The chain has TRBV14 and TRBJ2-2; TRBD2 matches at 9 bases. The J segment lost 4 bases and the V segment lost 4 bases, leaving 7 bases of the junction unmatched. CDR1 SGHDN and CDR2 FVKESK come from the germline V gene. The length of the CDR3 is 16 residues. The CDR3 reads CASSRTRTSVTGELFF. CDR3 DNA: TGTGCCAGCAGCCGTACTCGGACTAGCGTCACCGGGGAGCTGTTTTTT. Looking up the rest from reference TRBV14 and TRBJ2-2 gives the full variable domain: EAGVTQFPSHSVIEKGQTVTLRCDPISGHDNLYWYRRVMGKEIKFLLHFVKESKQDESGMPNNRFLAERTGGTYSTLKVQPAELEDSGVYFCASSRTRTSVTGELFFGEGSRLTVL.

CDR3 loop: CASSFLAFGQPQHF. The CDR3 DNA reads as TGTGCCAGCAGTTTTCTCGCCTTCGGGCAGCCCCAGCATTTT. This rearrangement joins TRBV28 to TRBJ1-5; D gene unclear. The CDR3 covers 14 residues. Between the trimmed V and J ends, which lost 3 bases and 7 bases, there was a span of 13 bases. The germline CDR1 and CDR2 sequences are MDHEN and SYDVKM. Drawing the rest from reference TRBV28 and TRBJ1-5, the complete variable domain is DVKVTQSSRYLVKRTGEKVFLECVQDMDHENMFWYRQDPGLGLRLIYFSYDVKMKEKGDIPEGYSVSREKKERFSLILESASTNQTSMYLCASSFLAFGQPQHFGDGTRLSIL.

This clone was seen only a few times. The DNA for the CDR3 is TGTGCCAGCAGCTGGTTGACTAGCGGGAGAAGTGAGCAGTACTTC. Translated: CASSWLTSGRSEQYF. V and J are TRBV7-3 and TRBJ2-7; TRBD2 aligns across 12 bases. Germline assignment: CDR1 SGHTA and CDR2 FQGTGA. V lost 4 bases and J lost 7; bases outside the gene matches: 8. The CDR3 spans 15 residues.

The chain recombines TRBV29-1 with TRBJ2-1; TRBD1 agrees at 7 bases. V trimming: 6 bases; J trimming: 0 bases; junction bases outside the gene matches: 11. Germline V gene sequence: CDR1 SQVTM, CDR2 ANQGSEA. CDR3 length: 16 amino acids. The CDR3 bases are TGCAGCGTCGTTGGGACAGCCCAGAGCTCCTACAATGAGCAGTTCTTC. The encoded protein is CSVVGTAQSSYNEQFF.

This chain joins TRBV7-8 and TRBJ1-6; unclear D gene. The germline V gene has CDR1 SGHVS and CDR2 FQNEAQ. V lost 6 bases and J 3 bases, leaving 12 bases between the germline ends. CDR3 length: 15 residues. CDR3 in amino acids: CASRPNHVYNSPLHF. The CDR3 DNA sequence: TGTGCCAGCAGGCCTAACCACGTCTATAATTCACCCCTCCACTTT.

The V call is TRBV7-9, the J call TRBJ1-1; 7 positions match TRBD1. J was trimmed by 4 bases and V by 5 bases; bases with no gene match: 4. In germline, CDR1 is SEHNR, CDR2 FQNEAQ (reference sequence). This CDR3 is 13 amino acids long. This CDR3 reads CASSLQGTTEAFF. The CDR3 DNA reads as TGTGCCAGCAGCCTACAGGGGACCACTGAAGCTTTCTTT.

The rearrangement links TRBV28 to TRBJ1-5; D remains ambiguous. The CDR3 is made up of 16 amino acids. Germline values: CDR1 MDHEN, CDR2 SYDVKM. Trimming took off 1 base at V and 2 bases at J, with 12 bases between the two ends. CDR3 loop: CASSLLEGTGNQPQHF. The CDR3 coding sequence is TGTGCCAGCAGTTTATTGGAGGGTACGGGCAATCAGCCCCAGCATTTT.

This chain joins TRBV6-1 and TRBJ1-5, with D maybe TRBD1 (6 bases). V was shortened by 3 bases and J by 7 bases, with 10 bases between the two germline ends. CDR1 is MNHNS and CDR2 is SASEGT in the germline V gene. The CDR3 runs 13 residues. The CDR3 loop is CASSDTGSQPQHF. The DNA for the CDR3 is TGTGCCAGCAGTGATACAGGGTCCCAGCCCCAGCATTTT.

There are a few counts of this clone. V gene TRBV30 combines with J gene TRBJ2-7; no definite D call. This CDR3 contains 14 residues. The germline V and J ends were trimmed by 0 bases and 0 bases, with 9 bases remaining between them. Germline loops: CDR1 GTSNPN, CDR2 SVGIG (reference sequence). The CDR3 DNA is TGTGCCTGGAGTGTATGGCACCTCTCCTACGAGCAGTACTTC. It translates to CAWSVWHLSYEQYF. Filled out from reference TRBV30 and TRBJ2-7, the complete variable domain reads SQTIHQWPATLVQPVGSPLSLECTVEGTSNPNLYWYRQAAGRGLQLLFYSVGIGQISSEVPQNLSASRPQDRQFILSSKKLLLSDSGFYLCAWSVWHLSYEQYFGPGTRLTVT.

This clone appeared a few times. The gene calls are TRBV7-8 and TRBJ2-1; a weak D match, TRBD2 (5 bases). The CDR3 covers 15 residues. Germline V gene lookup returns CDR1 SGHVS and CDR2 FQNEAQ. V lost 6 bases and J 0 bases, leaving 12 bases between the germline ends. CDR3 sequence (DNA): TGTGCCAGCAGGGGGATAGCGAGCTCCTACAATGAGCAGTTCTTC. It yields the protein CASRGIASSYNEQFF.

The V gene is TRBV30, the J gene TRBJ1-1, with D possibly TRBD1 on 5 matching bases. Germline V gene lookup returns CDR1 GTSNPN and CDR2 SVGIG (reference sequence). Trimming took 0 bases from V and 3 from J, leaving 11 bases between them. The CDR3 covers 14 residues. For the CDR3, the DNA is TGTGCCTGGAGTGTCCTCTGGGGGGACACTGAAGCTTTCTTT. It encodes CAWSVLWGDTEAFF.

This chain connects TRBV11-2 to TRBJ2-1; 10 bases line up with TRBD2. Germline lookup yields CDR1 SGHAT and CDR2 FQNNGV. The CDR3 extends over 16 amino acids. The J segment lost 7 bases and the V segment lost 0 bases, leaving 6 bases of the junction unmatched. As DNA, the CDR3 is TGTGCCAGCAGCTTAGACCCTAGCGGGAGCGATAATGAGCAGTTCTTC. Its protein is CASSLDPSGSDNEQFF.

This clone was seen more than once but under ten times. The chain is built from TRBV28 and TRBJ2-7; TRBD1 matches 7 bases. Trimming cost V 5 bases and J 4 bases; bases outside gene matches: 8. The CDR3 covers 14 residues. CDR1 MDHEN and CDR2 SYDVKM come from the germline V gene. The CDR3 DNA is TGTGCCAGCAGTCCAACAGGGGAACTATACGAGCAGTACTTC. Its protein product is CASSPTGELYEQYF.

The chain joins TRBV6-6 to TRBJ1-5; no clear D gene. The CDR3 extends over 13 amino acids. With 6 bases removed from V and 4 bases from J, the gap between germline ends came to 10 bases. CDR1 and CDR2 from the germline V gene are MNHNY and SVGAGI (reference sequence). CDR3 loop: CASSGVTNQPQHF. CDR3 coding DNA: TGTGCCAGCAGCGGGGTTACTAATCAGCCCCAGCATTTT.

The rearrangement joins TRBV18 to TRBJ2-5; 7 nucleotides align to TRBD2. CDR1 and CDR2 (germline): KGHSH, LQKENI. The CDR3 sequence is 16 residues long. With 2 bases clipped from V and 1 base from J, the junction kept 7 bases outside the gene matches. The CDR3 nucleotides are TGTGCCAGCTCACCAATGGGGGGGAGGACCCAAGAGACCCAGTACTTC. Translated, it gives CASSPMGGRTQETQYF.

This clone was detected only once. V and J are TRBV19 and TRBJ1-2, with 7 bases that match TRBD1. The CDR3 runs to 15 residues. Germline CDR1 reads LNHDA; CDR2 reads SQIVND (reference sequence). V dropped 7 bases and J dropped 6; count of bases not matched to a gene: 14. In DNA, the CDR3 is TGTGCCAGTACCCCGACCGGGACAGCAGTTAATGGCTACACCTTC. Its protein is CASTPTGTAVNGYTF.

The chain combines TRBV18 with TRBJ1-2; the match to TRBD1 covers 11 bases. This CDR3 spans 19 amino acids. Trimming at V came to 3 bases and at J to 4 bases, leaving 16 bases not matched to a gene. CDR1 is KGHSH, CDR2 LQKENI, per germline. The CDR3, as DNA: TGTGCCAGCTCACCGAATCCCCAACTGCCGGGACAGGGGGGCTATGGCTACACCTTC. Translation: CASSPNPQLPGQGGYGYTF.

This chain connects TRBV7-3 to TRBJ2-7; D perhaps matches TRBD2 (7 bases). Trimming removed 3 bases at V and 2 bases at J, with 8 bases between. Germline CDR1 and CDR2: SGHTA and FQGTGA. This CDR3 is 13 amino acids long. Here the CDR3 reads CASSFGGPYEQYF. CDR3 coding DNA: TGTGCCAGCAGCTTCGGGGGGCCCTACGAGCAGTACTTC.

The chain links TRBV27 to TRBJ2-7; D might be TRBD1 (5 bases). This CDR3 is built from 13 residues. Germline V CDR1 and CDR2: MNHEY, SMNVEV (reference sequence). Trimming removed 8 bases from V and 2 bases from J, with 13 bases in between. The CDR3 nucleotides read TGTGCCAGCGGAGAGACAGCCGCCTACGAGCAGTACTTC. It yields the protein CASGETAAYEQYF.

The chain's CDR3 is CASSLAPRGLAGGPSTDTQYF. The CDR3 DNA reads as TGTGCCAGCAGCTTAGCGCCGAGAGGACTAGCGGGAGGGCCGAGCACAGATACGCAGTATTTT. The chain couples TRBV7-2 to TRBJ2-3; 15 positions match TRBD2. The junction had 10 bases not matched to a gene; V was cut back by 0 bases and J by 0 bases. CDR3 size: 21 residues. Looked up from germline, CDR1 is SGHTA and CDR2 is FQGNSA.

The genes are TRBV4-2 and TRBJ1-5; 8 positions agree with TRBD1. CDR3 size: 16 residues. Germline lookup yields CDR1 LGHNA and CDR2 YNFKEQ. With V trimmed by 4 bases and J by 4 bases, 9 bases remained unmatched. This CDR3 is CASSPGGTGGNQPQHF. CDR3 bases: TGTGCCAGCAGCCCAGGGGGGACAGGCGGGAATCAGCCCCAGCATTTT.